This T cell receptor beta chain is from a study of blood T cell repertoires in COVID-19. In the study overall: Both acute and convalescent COVID-19 samples were obtained from the United States, Italy and Spain. T cells, B-cell-depleted T cells, or PBMCs supplied cDNA or gDNA.

Per the study methods: Amplifying reference gene primers gave estimates of nucleated cell counts. The assay was immunoSEQ multiplex PCR, and TCRdb's table has in-frame clones only and misses some. That table furnishes V, J and clone size, whereas the DNA furnished D and trimming. The sample contains under 250,000 clones, about 89% of which appear only once. Source material: peripheral blood. The source of this sequence is a woman aged 40 to 50 with acute or convalescent COVID-19.

CDR3 amino acids: CASSSTGAYGYTF. Here the CDR3 DNA reads TGTGCCAGCAGCTCGACAGGGGCCTATGGCTACACCTTC. This chain connects TRBV12-3 or TRBV12-4 to TRBJ1-2; TRBD1 agrees at 8 bases. CDR3 size: 13 residues. V lost 6 bases and J lost 4; bases outside the gene matches: 4.